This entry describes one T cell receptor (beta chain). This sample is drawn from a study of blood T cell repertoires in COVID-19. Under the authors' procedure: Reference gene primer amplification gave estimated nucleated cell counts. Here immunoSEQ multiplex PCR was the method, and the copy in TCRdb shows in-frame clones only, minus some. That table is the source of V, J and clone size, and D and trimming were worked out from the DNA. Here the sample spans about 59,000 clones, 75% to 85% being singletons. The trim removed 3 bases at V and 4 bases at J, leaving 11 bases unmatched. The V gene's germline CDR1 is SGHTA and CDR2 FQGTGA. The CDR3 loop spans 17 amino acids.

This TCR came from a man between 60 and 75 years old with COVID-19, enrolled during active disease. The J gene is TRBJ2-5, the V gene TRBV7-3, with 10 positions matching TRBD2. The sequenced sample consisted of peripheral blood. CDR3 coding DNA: TGTGCCAGCAGCTTGGGGGGACCGGGACTAGCGACAGAGACCCAGTACTTC. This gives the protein CASSLGGPGLATETQYF.